The clone carrying this T cell receptor (beta chain) was detected ten times or more. The target antigen is unknown. Amplified TCR beta CDR3 regions derived from RNA transcripts. Initially, a first-round RT-PCR of the TCR CDR3 employed the HTBI primer set. One entry per CDR3 protein results from TCRdb running MiXCR on the multiplex PCR reads. Here the sample spans about 460,000 distinct CDR3 sequences, under 25% being singletons. The entry originates in a study of T cells in Graves' hyperthyroidism and ophthalmopathy. The CDR3 extends over 12 amino acids. Trimming removed 0 bases at V and 1 base at J, with 0 bases between. Points from the study as a whole: Appearing also in blood were most of the thyroid clonotypes expanded above 0.001.

This sequence originates from a woman in her 70s with Graves' ophthalmopathy. The sample consisted of blood. This rearrangement joins TRBV12-3 or TRBV12-4 to TRBJ2-5; D is uncertain. CDR3 sequence: CASSLAQETQYF. The CDR3 region has the DNA TGTGCCAGCAGTTTAGCCCAAGAGACCCAGTACTTC.